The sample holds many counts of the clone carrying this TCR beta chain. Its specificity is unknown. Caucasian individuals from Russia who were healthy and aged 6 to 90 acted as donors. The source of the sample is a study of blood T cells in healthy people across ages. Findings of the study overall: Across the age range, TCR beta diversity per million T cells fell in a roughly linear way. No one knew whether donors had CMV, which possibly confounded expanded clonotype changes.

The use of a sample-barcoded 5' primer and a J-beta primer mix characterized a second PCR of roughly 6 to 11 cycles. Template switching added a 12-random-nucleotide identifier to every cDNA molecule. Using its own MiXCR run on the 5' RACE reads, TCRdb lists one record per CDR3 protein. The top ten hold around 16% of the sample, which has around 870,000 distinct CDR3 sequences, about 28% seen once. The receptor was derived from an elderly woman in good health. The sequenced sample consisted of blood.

CDR3 amino acids: CSAPASRGGGQETQYF. Here the CDR3 DNA reads TGCAGTGCACCCGCTTCTCGCGGGGGGGGCCAAGAGACCCAGTACTTC. The V gene is TRBV20-1, the J gene TRBJ2-5; 9 positions agree with TRBD2. The CDR3 has 16 amino acids. V trimming: 6 bases; J trimming: 1 base; junction bases outside the gene matches: 12. Germline V lookup: CDR1 DFQATT, CDR2 SNEGSKA (reference sequence).